This record looks at one T cell receptor beta chain sequence and its context. Antigen specificity is unknown. The junction had 4 bases not matched to a gene; V was cut back by 4 bases and J by 4 bases. In germline, CDR1 is MDHEN, CDR2 SYDVKM. The CDR3 has 14 amino acids. The data were taken from a study of cytomegalovirus exposure and HLA in healthy donors. Study context: HLA-typed donors contributed approximately 92 million unique TCRs, which were held in an early data release.

Notes on the study in general: Later analysis reportedly placed an Asian-associated ancestry cluster below the approximately 680-donor mean in N-insertions.

In the PCR, 60 Vbeta and 13 Jbeta primers were used. Generated by immunoSEQ multiplex PCR, the TCRdb table keeps only in-frame clones and is missing some. The sample holds under 200,000 clones, around 78% seen once. The sample taken for sequencing was PBMCs. The receptor was isolated from a woman under 40 in good health and CMV-seropositive. The chain has TRBV28 and TRBJ2-7; 10 bases are a match to TRBD1. The CDR3 DNA sequence: TGTGCCAGCAGTTGGACAGGGGGAGAATACGAGCAGTACTTC. Protein: CASSWTGGEYEQYF.